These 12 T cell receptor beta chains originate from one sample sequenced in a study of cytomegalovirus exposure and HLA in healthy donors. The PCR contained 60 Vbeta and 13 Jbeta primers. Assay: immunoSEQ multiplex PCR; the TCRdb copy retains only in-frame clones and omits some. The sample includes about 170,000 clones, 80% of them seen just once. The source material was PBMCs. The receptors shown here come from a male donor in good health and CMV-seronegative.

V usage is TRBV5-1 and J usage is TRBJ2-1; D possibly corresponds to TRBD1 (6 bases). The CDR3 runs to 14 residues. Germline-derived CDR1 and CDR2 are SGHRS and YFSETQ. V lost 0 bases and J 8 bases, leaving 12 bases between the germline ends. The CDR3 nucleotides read TGCGCCAGCAGCTTGGTGCAGGGGTTCGATGAGCAGTTCTTC. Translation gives CASSLVQGFDEQFF.

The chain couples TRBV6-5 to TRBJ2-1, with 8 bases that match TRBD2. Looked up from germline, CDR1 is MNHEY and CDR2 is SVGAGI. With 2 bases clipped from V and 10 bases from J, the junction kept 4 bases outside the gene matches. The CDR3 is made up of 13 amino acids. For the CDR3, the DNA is TGTGCCAGCAGTTACAGCGGGGGTACGGAGCAGTTCTTC. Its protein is CASSYSGGTEQFF.

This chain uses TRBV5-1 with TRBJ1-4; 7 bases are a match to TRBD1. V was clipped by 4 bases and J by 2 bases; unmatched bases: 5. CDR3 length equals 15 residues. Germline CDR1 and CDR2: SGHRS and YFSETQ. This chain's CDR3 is CASSALTGTNEKLFF. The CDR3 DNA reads TGCGCCAGCAGCGCCCTGACAGGGACTAATGAAAAACTGTTTTTT.

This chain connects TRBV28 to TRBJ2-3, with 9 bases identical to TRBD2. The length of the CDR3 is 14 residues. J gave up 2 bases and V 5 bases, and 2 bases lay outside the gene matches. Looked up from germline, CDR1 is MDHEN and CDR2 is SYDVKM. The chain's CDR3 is CASSPSGVTDTQYF. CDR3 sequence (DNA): TGTGCCAGCAGTCCTAGCGGGGTCACAGATACGCAGTATTTT.

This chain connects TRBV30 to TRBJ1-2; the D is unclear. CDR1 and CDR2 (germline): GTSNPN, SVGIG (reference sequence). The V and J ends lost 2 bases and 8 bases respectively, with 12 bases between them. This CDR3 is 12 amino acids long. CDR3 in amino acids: CAWSRTAGGYTF. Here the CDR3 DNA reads TGTGCCTGGAGTAGGACTGCTGGGGGCTACACCTTC.

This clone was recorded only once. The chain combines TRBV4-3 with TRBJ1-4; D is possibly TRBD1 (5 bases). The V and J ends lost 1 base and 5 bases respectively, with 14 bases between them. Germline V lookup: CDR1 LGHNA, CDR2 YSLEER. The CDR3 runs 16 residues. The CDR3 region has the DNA TGCGCCAGCAGCCAAGCCCTTGGGGCAGGGAATGAAAAACTGTTTTTT. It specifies CASSQALGAGNEKLFF.

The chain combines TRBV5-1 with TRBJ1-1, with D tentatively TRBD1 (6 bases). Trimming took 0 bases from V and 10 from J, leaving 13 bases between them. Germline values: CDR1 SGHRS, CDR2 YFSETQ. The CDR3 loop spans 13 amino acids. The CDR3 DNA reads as TGCGCCAGCAGCTTGGAGGACAGTGGTGTAGCTTTCTTT. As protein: CASSLEDSGVAFF.

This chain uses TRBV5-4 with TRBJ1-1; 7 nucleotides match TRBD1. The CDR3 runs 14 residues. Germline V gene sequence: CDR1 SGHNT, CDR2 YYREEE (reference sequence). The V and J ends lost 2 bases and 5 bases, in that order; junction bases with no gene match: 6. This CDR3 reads CASSFRRGMTEAFF. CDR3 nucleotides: TGTGCCAGCAGCTTTCGCAGGGGGATGACTGAAGCTTTCTTT. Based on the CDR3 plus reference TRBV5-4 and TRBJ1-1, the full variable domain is ETGVTQSPTHLIKTRGQQVTLRCSSQSGHNTVSWYQQALGQGPQFIFQYYREEENGRGNFPPRFSGLQFPNYSSELNVNALELDDSALYLCASSFRRGMTEAFFGQGTRLTVV.

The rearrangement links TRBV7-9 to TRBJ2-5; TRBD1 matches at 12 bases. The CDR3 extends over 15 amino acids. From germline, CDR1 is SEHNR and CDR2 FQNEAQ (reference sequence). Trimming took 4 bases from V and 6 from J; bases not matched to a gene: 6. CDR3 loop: CASSSGQGAFQTQYF. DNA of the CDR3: TGTGCCAGCAGCTCGGGACAGGGGGCTTTCCAGACCCAGTACTTC.

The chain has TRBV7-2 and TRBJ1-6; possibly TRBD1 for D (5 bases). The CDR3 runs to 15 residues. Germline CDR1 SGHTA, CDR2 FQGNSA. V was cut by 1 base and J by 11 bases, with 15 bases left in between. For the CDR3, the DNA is TGTGCCAGCAGCTTAGTGGAGGGCGCAGGGCCACCCCTCCACTTT. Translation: CASSLVEGAGPPLHF. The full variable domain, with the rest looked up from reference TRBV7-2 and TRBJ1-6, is GAGVSQSPSNKVTEKGKDVELRCDPISGHTALYWYRQSLGQGLEFLIYFQGNSAPDKSGLPSDRFSAERTGGSVSTLTIQRTQQEDSAVYLCASSLVEGAGPPLHFGNGTRLTVT.

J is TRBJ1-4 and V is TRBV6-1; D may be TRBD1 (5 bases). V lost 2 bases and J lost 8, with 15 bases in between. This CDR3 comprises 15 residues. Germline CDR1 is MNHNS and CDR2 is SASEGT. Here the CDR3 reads CASSELWQGFEKLFF. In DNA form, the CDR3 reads TGTGCCAGCAGTGAACTTTGGCAGGGTTTCGAAAAACTGTTTTTT.

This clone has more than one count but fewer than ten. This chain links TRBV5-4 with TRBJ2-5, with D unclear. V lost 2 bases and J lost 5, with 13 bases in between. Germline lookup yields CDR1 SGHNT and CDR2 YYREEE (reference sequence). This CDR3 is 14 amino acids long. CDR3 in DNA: TGTGCCAGCAGCTTCTTTGGTGCCGAGGAGACCCAGTACTTC. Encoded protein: CASSFFGAEETQYF.